Presented here are 16 T cell receptor beta chains from one specimen sequenced in a study of OX40 agonist ivuxolimab in advanced cancers. The repertoire was sequenced with immunoSEQ multiplex PCR; TCRdb's copy has only in-frame clones and lacks some. The sample records fewer than 130,000 clones, approximately 89% being singletons. The sample in question was CD4+ or CD8+ T cells sorted from blood, obtained in a trial of the OX40 agonist ivuxolimab. The source of these receptors is an adult with an advanced solid tumor such as melanoma, head and neck, liver or kidney cancer.

The chain recombines TRBV15 with TRBJ1-1; D call uncertain. Germline CDR1 LNHNV, CDR2 YYDKDF (reference sequence). Deletions cut 1 base from V and 0 bases from J, with 9 bases between. The CDR3 totals 15 residues. CDR3 amino acids: CATSRAAAMNTEAFF. CDR3 bases: TGTGCCACCAGCAGAGCAGCGGCGATGAACACTGAAGCTTTCTTT.

This sequence joins TRBV7-2 and TRBJ1-1; no firm D call. Germline CDR1 and CDR2: SGHTA and FQGNSA. This CDR3 comprises 13 residues. Trimming took 2 bases from V and 5 from J, leaving 9 bases between them. The CDR3: CASSLYQVTEAFF. The CDR3 DNA reads as TGTGCCAGCAGCTTATATCAGGTTACTGAAGCTTTCTTT.

This chain uses TRBV7-3 with TRBJ1-1; TRBD1 is a possible D gene (5 bases). The germline V gene has CDR1 SGHTA and CDR2 FQGTGA. CDR3 length: 14 residues. Trimming pared 6 bases from V and 0 bases from J, leaving 11 bases between. DNA of the CDR3: TGTGCCAGCAGACCAGGACACCTGAACACTGAAGCTTTCTTT. It translates to CASRPGHLNTEAFF.

The chain recombines TRBV19 with TRBJ1-6; no clear D. Deletions cut 3 bases from V and 5 bases from J, with 8 bases between. The CDR3 is made up of 14 amino acids. CDR1 is LNHDA and CDR2 is SQIVND in the germline V gene (reference sequence). The chain's CDR3 is CASSMTLNNSPLHF. CDR3 nucleotides: TGTGCCAGTAGTATGACGTTGAATAATTCACCCCTCCACTTT.

This chain connects TRBV27 to TRBJ1-2, with a possible D match to TRBD1 (5 bases). V was clipped by 5 bases and J by 4 bases, with 17 bases between them. Looked up from germline, CDR1 is MNHEY and CDR2 is SMNVEV (reference sequence). This CDR3 spans 15 amino acids. The CDR3 protein is CASSPQGIGSYGYTF. The CDR3 DNA reads TGTGCCAGCAGTCCCCAGGGTATAGGGAGCTATGGCTACACCTTC.

The chain joins TRBV5-4 to TRBJ1-2; D unclear. The germline V gene encodes CDR1 SGHNT and CDR2 YYREEE (reference sequence). This CDR3 spans 14 amino acids. With 0 bases removed from V and 1 base from J, the gap between germline ends came to 7 bases. DNA for the CDR3: TGTGCCAGCAGCTTGGCACCGAGTAACTATGGCTACACCTTC. This translates into CASSLAPSNYGYTF.

The V call is TRBV4-3, the J call TRBJ2-7, with 8 bases matching TRBD1. The CDR3 is 17 amino acids. V shed 0 bases, J shed 2 bases, and the junction held 9 bases outside the gene matches. In germline, CDR1 is LGHNA, CDR2 YSLEER. The CDR3 reads CASSQDPGGLATYEQYF. The CDR3 DNA sequence: TGCGCCAGCAGCCAAGATCCAGGGGGCCTGGCCACCTACGAGCAGTACTTC.

This clone was picked up a small number of times. The V and J genes are TRBV7-9 and TRBJ1-1; D possibly corresponds to TRBD1 (6 bases). This CDR3 comprises 15 residues. The V end was cut by 2 bases, the J end by 6 bases, with 16 bases between. Germline-derived CDR1 and CDR2 are SEHNR and FQNEAQ (reference sequence). CDR3 loop: CASSLLMGGRAEAFF. The CDR3 DNA follows: TGTGCCAGCAGCTTATTAATGGGGGGCCGGGCTGAAGCTTTCTTT.

There are a few counts of this clone. The V and J genes are TRBV5-1 and TRBJ2-3; D uncertain. Trimming stripped 4 bases from V and 5 bases from J, with 11 bases between. This CDR3 spans 13 amino acids. The germline V gene has CDR1 SGHRS and CDR2 YFSETQ. The CDR3 DNA reads as TGCGCCAGCAGCATAAGGGTAGGAGATACGCAGTATTTT. This codes for CASSIRVGDTQYF.

About this clone: The germline gene is not matched at one end of the junction; a read error may be the cause. The V gene is TRBV6-5, the J gene TRBJ2-7; D possibly corresponds to TRBD1 (5 bases). The V gene's germline CDR1 is MNHEY and CDR2 SVGAGI. The CDR3 runs to 14 residues. The CDR3 protein is CAISENNRPEEQYF. CDR3 nucleotide sequence: TGTGCCATCAGTGAGAACAACAGGCCGGAGGAGCAGTACTTC.

The chain couples TRBV19 to TRBJ2-6, with TRBD2 matching over 10 bases. Germline V gives CDR1 LNHDA, CDR2 SQIVND (reference sequence). Germline trimming cut 4 bases from V and 2 bases from J; bases unmatched to any gene: 14. The CDR3 covers 20 residues. As DNA, the CDR3 is TGTGCCAGTAGTAGTAGGGCTAGCGGGAGTGGATTCACTGGGGCCAACGTCCTGACTTTC. Its protein is CASSSRASGSGFTGANVLTF.

The V call is TRBV11-2, the J call TRBJ1-2; no clear D. There are 15 residues in the CDR3. Trimming shortened V by 0 bases and J by 2 bases, and 10 bases separated the two germline ends. CDR1 and CDR2 (germline): SGHAT, FQNNGV. As DNA, the CDR3 is TGTGCCAGCAGCTTAGATCTTGAGACCAACTATGGCTACACCTTC. Protein product: CASSLDLETNYGYTF.

The chain combines TRBV7-3 with TRBJ1-6; 10 bases line up with TRBD1. The germline V gene has CDR1 SGHTA and CDR2 FQGTGA. Unmatched junction bases numbered 2, after V lost 1 base and J lost 5 bases. The CDR3 has 16 residues. CDR3 bases: TGTGCCAGCAGCTTAATGGGACAGGGGAATAATTCACCCCTCCACTTT. Translating it yields CASSLMGQGNNSPLHF. Looking up the rest from reference TRBV7-3 and TRBJ1-6 gives the full variable domain: GAGVSQTPSNKVTEKGKYVELRCDPISGHTALYWYRQSLGQGPEFLIYFQGTGAADDSGLPNDRFFAVRPEGSVSTLKIQRTERGDSAVYLCASSLMGQGNNSPLHFGNGTRLTVT.

This sequence joins TRBV27 and TRBJ2-3, with 7 bases fitting TRBD2. Germline V gene data show CDR1 as MNHEY and CDR2 as SMNVEV (reference sequence). This CDR3 has 16 amino acids. V lost 6 bases, J lost 6 bases, and 15 bases stayed unmatched. The CDR3 sequence: CASRLASGLEGDTQYF. The CDR3 DNA reads TGTGCCAGCAGATTAGCCTCAGGACTAGAAGGGGATACGCAGTATTTT.

CDR3 in amino acids: CASSVDVGQGDSPLHF. The DNA for the CDR3 is TGTGCCAGCAGCGTAGATGTGGGACAGGGTGATTCACCCCTCCACTTT. The V gene is TRBV9, the J gene TRBJ1-6; the match to TRBD1 covers 9 bases. V lost 0 bases, J lost 8 bases, and 6 bases stayed unmatched. Germline CDR1 SGDLS, CDR2 YYNGEE. This CDR3 has 16 amino acids. Full variable domain (missing parts from reference TRBV9 and TRBJ1-6): DSGVTQTPKHLITATGQRVTLRCSPRSGDLSVYWYQQSLDQGLQFLIQYYNGEERAKGNILERFSAQQFPDLHSELNLSSLELGDSALYFCASSVDVGQGDSPLHFGNGTRLTVT.

V gene TRBV19 combines with J gene TRBJ2-4, with a weak D call TRBD2 (7 bases). This CDR3 has 19 amino acids. V lost 4 bases to trimming and J lost 0 bases, with 22 bases between them. The V gene's germline CDR1 is LNHDA and CDR2 SQIVND (reference sequence). CDR3 coding DNA: TGTGCCAGTAGTACTCGCGGTATTCAGGGGAGGGGAGCCAAAAACATTCAGTACTTC. It specifies CASSTRGIQGRGAKNIQYF.